These 3 T cell receptor beta chains originate from one sample sequenced in a study of long-term antiretroviral therapy in people with HIV. Survey level was the resolution at which the v3.0 immunoSEQ assay ran. Clones were read by immunoSEQ multiplex PCR, and TCRdb kept only the in-frame ones, dropping some. The sample lists 30,000 to 40,000 clones, nearly 90% occurring once. The source material was unsorted PBMCs, sampled 1.1 years after starting antiretroviral therapy. These receptors came from a man in his late teens or twenties with HIV.

V and J are TRBV27 and TRBJ2-7; the match to TRBD2 covers 7 bases. Unmatched junction bases numbered 9, after V lost 4 bases and J lost 3 bases. The CDR3 runs 15 residues. CDR1 and CDR2 from the germline V gene are MNHEY and SMNVEV (reference sequence). The CDR3 protein is CASSWAGGGSYEQYF. The DNA for the CDR3 is TGTGCCAGCAGTTGGGCTGGAGGCGGGAGCTACGAGCAGTACTTC.

The chain employs TRBV4-1 and TRBJ1-1; unclear D gene. Trimming cost V 4 bases and J 1 base, with 7 bases left between them. The CDR3 is made up of 13 amino acids. CDR1 MGHRA and CDR2 YSYEKL come from the germline V gene. The CDR3 loop reads CASSRTENTEAFF. The CDR3 bases are TGCGCCAGCAGCCGAACAGAGAACACTGAAGCTTTCTTT.

The chain couples TRBV6-4 to TRBJ2-3; 8 nucleotides match TRBD2. Germline CDR1 and CDR2: MRHNA and SNTAGT. Trimming at V came to 2 bases and at J to 6 bases, leaving 10 bases not matched to a gene. CDR3 size: 16 residues. The CDR3 here is CASSDDAGGGLDTQYF. CDR3 in DNA: TGTGCCAGCAGTGACGATGCGGGAGGCGGTTTGGATACGCAGTATTTT.